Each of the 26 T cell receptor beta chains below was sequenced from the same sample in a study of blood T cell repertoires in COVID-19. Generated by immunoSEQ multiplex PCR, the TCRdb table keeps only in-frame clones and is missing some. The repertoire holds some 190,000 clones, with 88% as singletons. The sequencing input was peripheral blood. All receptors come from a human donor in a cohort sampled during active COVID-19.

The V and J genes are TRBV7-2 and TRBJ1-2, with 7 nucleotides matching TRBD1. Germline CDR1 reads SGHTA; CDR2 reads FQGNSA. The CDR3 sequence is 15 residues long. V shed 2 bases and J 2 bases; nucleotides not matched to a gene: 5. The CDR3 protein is CASSLTPGQNYGYTF. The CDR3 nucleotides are TGTGCCAGCAGCTTAACTCCGGGACAGAACTATGGCTACACCTTC.

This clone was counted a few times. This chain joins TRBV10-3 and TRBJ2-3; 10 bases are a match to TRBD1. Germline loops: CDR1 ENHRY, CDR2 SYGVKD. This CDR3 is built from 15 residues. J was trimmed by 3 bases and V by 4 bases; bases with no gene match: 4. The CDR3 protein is CAISGGGQGTDTQYF. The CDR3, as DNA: TGTGCCATCAGTGGTGGGGGACAGGGGACAGATACGCAGTATTTT.

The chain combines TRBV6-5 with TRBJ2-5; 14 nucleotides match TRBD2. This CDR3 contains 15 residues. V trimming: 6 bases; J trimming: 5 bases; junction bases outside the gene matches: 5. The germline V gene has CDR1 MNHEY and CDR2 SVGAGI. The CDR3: CASRETSGRVETQYF. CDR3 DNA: TGTGCCAGCAGGGAGACTAGCGGGAGGGTGGAGACCCAGTACTTC.

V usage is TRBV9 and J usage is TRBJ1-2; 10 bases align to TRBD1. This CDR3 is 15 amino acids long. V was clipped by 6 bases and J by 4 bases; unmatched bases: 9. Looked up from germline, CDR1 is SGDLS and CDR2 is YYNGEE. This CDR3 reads CASTQGDRGIYGYTF. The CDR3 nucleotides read TGTGCCAGCACCCAAGGGGACAGGGGAATCTATGGCTACACCTTC. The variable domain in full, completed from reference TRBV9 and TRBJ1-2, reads DSGVTQTPKHLITATGQRVTLRCSPRSGDLSVYWYQQSLDQGLQFLIQYYNGEERAKGNILERFSAQQFPDLHSELNLSSLELGDSALYFCASTQGDRGIYGYTFGSGTRLTVV.

CDR3 in amino acids: CASSAGGGGTDTQYF. CDR3 sequence (DNA): TGTGCCAGCAGCGCGGGGGGGGGCGGCACAGATACGCAGTATTTT. The chain couples TRBV5-4 to TRBJ2-3; 9 positions agree with TRBD2. J lost 1 base, V lost 4 bases, and 4 bases had no gene match. The CDR3 loop spans 15 amino acids. In germline, CDR1 is SGHNT, CDR2 YYREEE (reference sequence).

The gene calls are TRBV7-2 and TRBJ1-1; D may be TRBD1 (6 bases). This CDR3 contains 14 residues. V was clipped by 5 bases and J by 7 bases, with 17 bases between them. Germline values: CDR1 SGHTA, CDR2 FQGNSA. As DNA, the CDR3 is TGTGCCAGCAGCCCAGGCCAGGGGATGGGTGAAGCTTTCTTT. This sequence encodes CASSPGQGMGEAFF.

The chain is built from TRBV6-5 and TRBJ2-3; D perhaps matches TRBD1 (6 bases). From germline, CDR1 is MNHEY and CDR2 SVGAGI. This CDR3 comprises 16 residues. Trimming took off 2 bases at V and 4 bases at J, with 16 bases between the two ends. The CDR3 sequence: CASSYSRSHRADTQYF. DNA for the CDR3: TGTGCCAGCAGTTACAGTCGATCACACAGGGCAGATACGCAGTATTTT.

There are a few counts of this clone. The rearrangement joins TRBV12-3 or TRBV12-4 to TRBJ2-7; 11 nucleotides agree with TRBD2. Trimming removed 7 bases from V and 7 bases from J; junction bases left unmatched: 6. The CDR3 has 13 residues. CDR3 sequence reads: CASKLAGGYEQYF. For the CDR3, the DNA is TGTGCCAGCAAATTAGCGGGGGGGTATGAGCAGTACTTC.

CDR3 region: CASSPEAKNIQYF. As DNA, the CDR3 is TGTGCCAGCAGCCCCGAGGCCAAAAACATTCAGTACTTC. The V and J genes are TRBV27 and TRBJ2-4; D ambiguous. The length of the CDR3 is 13 residues. V lost 6 bases and J 1 base, leaving 7 bases between the germline ends. CDR1 and CDR2 (germline): MNHEY, SMNVEV (reference sequence).

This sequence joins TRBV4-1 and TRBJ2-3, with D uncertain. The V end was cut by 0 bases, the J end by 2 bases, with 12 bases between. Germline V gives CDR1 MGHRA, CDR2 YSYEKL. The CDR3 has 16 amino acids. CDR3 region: CASSQDGSVVTDTQYF. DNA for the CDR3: TGCGCCAGCAGCCAAGATGGTTCGGTAGTCACAGATACGCAGTATTTT.

The CDR3 region has the DNA TGTGCCAGCAGCTTCCTCCCAACGGTCCACAATGAGCAGTTCTTC. This gives the protein CASSFLPTVHNEQFF. The V and J genes are TRBV7-9 and TRBJ2-1; D is unclear. Trimming removed 3 bases at V and 5 bases at J, with 14 bases between. CDR1 SEHNR and CDR2 FQNEAQ come from the germline V gene (reference sequence). The CDR3 spans 15 residues.

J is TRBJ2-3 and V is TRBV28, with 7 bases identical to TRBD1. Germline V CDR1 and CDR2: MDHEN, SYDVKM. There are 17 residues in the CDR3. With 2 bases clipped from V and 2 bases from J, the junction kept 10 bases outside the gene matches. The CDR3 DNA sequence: TGTGCCAGCAGTTTACGGACAGGATATACCCTCACAGATACGCAGTATTTT. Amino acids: CASSLRTGYTLTDTQYF.

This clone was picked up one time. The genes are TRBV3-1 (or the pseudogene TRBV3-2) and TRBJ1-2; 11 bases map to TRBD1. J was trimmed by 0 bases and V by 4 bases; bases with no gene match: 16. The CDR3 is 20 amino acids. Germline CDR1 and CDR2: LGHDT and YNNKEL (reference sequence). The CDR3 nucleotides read TGTGCCAGCAGCCCCCGGACAAGACTAAGGACAGGGGGCTCTAACTATGGCTACACCTTC. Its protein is CASSPRTRLRTGGSNYGYTF.

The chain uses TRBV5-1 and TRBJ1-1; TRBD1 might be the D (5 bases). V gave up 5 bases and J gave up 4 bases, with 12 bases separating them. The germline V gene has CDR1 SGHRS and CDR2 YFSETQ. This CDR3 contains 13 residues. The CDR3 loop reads CASRQSGTTEAFF. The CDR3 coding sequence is TGCGCCAGCAGGCAAAGCGGGACCACTGAAGCTTTCTTT.

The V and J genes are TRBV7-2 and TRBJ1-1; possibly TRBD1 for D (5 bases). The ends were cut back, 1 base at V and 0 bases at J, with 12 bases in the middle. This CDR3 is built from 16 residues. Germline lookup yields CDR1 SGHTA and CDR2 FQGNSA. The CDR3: CASSLGPGQLNTEAFF. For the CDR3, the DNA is TGTGCCAGCAGCTTAGGGCCAGGGCAGCTGAACACTGAAGCTTTCTTT. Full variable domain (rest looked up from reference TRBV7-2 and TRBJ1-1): GAGVSQSPSNKVTEKGKDVELRCDPISGHTALYWYRQSLGQGLEFLIYFQGNSAPDKSGLPSDRFSAERTGGSVSTLTIQRTQQEDSAVYLCASSLGPGQLNTEAFFGQGTRLTVV.

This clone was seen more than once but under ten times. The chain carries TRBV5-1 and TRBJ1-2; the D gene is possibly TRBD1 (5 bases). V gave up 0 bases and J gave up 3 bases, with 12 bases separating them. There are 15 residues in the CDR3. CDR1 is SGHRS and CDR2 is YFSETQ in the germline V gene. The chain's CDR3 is CASSLGGTRDYGYTF. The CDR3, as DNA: TGCGCCAGCAGCTTGGGCGGGACCCGTGACTATGGCTACACCTTC.

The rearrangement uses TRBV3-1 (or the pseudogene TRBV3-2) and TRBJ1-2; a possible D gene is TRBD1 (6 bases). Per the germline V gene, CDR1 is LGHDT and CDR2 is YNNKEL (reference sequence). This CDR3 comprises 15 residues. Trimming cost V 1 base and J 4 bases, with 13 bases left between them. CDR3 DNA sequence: TGTGCCAGCAGCCAAGTGGGAGGGGGGTCCTATGGCTACACCTTC. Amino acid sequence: CASSQVGGGSYGYTF.

CDR3 sequence reads: CASSFSSVGIGWSEQFF. The CDR3 DNA is TGTGCCAGCAGCTTTTCTAGCGTTGGGATTGGGTGGAGTGAGCAGTTCTTC. The chain joins TRBV7-8 to TRBJ2-1; tentative D call: TRBD2 (6 bases). Trimming took 3 bases from V and 9 from J, leaving 24 bases between them. From germline, CDR1 is SGHVS and CDR2 FQNEAQ. This CDR3 has 17 residues. Full variable domain (outside the CDR3, taken from reference TRBV7-8 and TRBJ2-1): GAGVSQSPRYKVAKRGQDVALRCDPISGHVSLFWYQQALGQGPEFLTYFQNEAQLDKSGLPSDRFFAERPEGSVSTLKIQRTQQEDSAVYLCASSFSSVGIGWSEQFFGPGTRLTVL.

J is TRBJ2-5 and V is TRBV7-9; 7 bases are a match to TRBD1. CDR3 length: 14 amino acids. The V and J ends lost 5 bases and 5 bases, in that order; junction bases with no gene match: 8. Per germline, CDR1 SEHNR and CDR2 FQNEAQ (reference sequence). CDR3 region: CASSMTGISETQYF. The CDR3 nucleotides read TGTGCCAGCAGCATGACAGGGATATCGGAGACCCAGTACTTC.

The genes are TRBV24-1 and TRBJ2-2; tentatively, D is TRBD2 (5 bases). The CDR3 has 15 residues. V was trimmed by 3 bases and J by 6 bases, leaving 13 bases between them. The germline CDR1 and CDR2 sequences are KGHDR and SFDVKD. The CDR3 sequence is CATSDRGLGAGELFF. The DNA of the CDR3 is TGTGCCACCAGTGATAGAGGGCTCGGGGCCGGGGAGCTGTTTTTT.

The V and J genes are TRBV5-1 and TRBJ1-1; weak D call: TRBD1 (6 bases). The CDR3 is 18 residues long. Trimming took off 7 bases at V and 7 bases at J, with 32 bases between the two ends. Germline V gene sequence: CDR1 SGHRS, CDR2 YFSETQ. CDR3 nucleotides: TGCGCCAGCGATCTTCAGGGGAGTTTCGACCAGGCCGGTTTTGAAGCTTTCTTT. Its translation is CASDLQGSFDQAGFEAFF.

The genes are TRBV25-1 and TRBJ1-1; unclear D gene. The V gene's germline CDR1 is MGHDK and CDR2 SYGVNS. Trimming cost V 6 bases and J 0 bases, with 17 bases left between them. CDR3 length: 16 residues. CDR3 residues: CASSPIVAVMNTEAFF. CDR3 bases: TGTGCCAGCAGCCCCATCGTAGCAGTCATGAACACTGAAGCTTTCTTT.

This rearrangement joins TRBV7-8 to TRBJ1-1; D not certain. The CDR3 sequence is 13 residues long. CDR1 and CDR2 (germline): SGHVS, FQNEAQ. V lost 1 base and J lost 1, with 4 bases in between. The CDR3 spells CASSLVQNTEAFF. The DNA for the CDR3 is TGTGCCAGCAGCTTAGTCCAGAACACTGAAGCTTTCTTT.

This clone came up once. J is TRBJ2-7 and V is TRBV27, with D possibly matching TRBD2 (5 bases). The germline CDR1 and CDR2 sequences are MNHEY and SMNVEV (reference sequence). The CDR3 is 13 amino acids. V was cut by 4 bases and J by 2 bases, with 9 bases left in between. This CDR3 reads CASSSTGTYEQYF. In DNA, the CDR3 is TGTGCCAGCAGTTCGACGGGGACCTACGAGCAGTACTTC.

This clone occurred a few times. CDR3 region: CASSYQNYGYTF. CDR3 DNA: TGTGCCAGCAGTTACCAGAACTATGGCTACACCTTC. The chain has TRBV6-6 and TRBJ1-2; no definite D call. In germline, CDR1 is MNHNY, CDR2 SVGAGI (reference sequence). V was pared by 2 bases and J by 2 bases, with 3 bases between. This CDR3 is 12 amino acids long.

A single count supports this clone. DNA for the CDR3: TGTGCCAGCAGACCGGAGGGACGGTTCTCTGGAAACACCATATATTTT. It codes for CASRPEGRFSGNTIYF. The rearrangement joins TRBV7-6 to TRBJ1-3, with D perhaps TRBD1 (5 bases). Trimming took off 6 bases at V and 0 bases at J, with 15 bases between the two ends. The CDR3 totals 16 residues. Germline lookup yields CDR1 SGHVS and CDR2 FNYEAQ.